These T cell receptor beta chains were read from a single sample in a study of early T cells in non-severe SARS-CoV-2 infection. TCRdb itself ran the 5' RACE reads through MiXCR, one entry per CDR3 protein. The sample holds more than 50,000 distinct CDR3 sequences; more than 9.5% are singletons and the top ten take roughly 9.1%. The sequencing sample was made of whole blood. These receptor sequences come from an adult who was a healthcare worker with PCR-confirmed SARS-CoV-2 infection or an uninfected control (not recorded which). The CDR3 runs from the conserved cysteine through the conserved F or W. The order of the fields is J gene, V gene, D gene, clone size, CDR3 DNA, CDR3 protein. The D gene is left open where the match is weak. Expanded clones are given a class, and other clones once, few, many or no size at all.

>TRBJ2-2|TRBV18|NA|few
TGTGCCAGCTCAACCACGAACACCGGGGAGCTGTTTTTT
CASSTTNTGELFF
>TRBJ2-2|TRBV7-9|TRBD2|few
TGTGCCAGCAGCTTCCGGAGCGGGGATAACGGGGAGCTGTTTTTT
CASSFRSGDNGELFF
>TRBJ2-1|TRBV12-3/TRBV12-4|NA|few
TGTGCCAGCAGTATCTCGCGGACAGCGAATTACAATGAGCAGTTCTTC
CASSISRTANYNEQFF
>TRBJ2-5|TRBV3-1|TRBD1|few
TGTGCCAGCAGCCAAGCTACCGGGACAGAGGCGAGAGAGACCCAGTACTTC
CASSQATGTEARETQYF
>TRBJ2-7|TRBV3-1|NA|many
TGTGCCAGCAGCCAAATGATCGGAAGCTCCTACGAGCAGTACTTC
CASSQMIGSSYEQYF
>TRBJ2-1|TRBV7-8|TRBD2|many
TGTGCCAGCAGCTTATCCCGGACTAGCGGGAGCTCCTACAATGAGCAGTTCTTC
CASSLSRTSGSSYNEQFF
>TRBJ2-7|TRBV10-3|NA|NA
TGTGCCATCAGTCGATCAGAACAGGGCTACGAGCAGTACTTC
CAISRSEQGYEQYF
>TRBJ2-5|TRBV7-6|TRBD2|many
TGTGCCAGCAGAGTTAGCGGGGGGACTCAAGAGACCCAGTACTTC
CASRVSGGTQETQYF
>TRBJ2-3|TRBV30|TRBD1|NA
TGTGCCTCTCAACAGGGGTATACGCAGTATTTT
CASQQGYTQYF
>TRBJ2-2|TRBV30|NA|many
TGTGCCTGGAGTAACCGGGTCGGGGAGCTGTTTTTT
CAWSNRVGELFF
>TRBJ2-3|TRBV3-1|TRBD2|many
TGTGCCAGCAGCCAAGAAGGACTAGCGGGGAGCACAGATACGCAGTATTTT
CASSQEGLAGSTDTQYF
>TRBJ2-3|TRBV13|TRBD1|many
TGTGCCAGCAGCGAAGGGACAGCCTCTAGCACAGATACGCAGTATTTT
CASSEGTASSTDTQYF
>TRBJ2-5|TRBV12-3/TRBV12-4|NA|few
TGTGCCACCGCTGACGGAGGGCCCCTGGCAGAGACCCAGTACTTC
CATADGGPLAETQYF
>TRBJ2-3|TRBV9|NA|NA
TGTGCCAGCAGCGTATCCCCTTTCACAGATACGCAGTATTTT
CASSVSPFTDTQYF
>TRBJ1-2|TRBV28|TRBD1|few
TGTGCCAGCAGTTCCGGGACAGGGGTCTATGGCTACACCTTC
CASSSGTGVYGYTF
>TRBJ2-7|TRBV28|TRBD2|many
TGTGCCAGCACTCCTGGGGAGGGGACCAGCTACGAGCAGTACTTC
CASTPGEGTSYEQYF
>TRBJ2-1|TRBV25-1|TRBD2|few
TGTGCCAGCAGTCCCCGGACTAGCGGGGGAGGAAATGAGCAGTTCTTC
CASSPRTSGGGNEQFF
>TRBJ2-1|TRBV11-2|NA|NA
TGTGCCAGCAGCTTTGTTGGGTACAATGAGCAGTTCTTC
CASSFVGYNEQFF
>TRBJ2-7|TRBV2|NA|NA
TGTGCCAGCAGTGAAGTAGGCAGCTACGAGCAGTACTTC
CASSEVGSYEQYF
>TRBJ1-1|TRBV6-6|NA|many
TGTGCCAGCGGCATGGGTGAAGCTTTCTTT
CASGMGEAFF
>TRBJ2-7|TRBV4-2|TRBD1|few
TGTGCCAGCAGCCAAATCGGGACAGGGGTAGAGGAGCAGTACTTC
CASSQIGTGVEEQYF
>TRBJ2-7|TRBV3-1|NA|NA
TGTGCCAGCAGCCAAGAAGGGTGGGGGGCCAACTACGAGCAGTACTTC
CASSQEGWGANYEQYF
>TRBJ1-5|TRBV12-3/TRBV12-4|NA|NA
TGTGCCAGCAGTTTGGGCAGCGGCCAGCCCCAGCATTTT
CASSLGSGQPQHF
>TRBJ1-4|TRBV25-1|TRBD1|few
TGTGCCAGCAGTCCACCAGGGACAGCTAATGAAAAACTGTTTTTT
CASSPPGTANEKLFF
>TRBJ1-2|TRBV7-2|NA|NA
TGTGCCAGCAGCCCACAAAACTATGGCTACACCTTC
CASSPQNYGYTF